Listed here are 14 T cell receptor beta chains from one sample, sequenced in a study of CD8+CD57+ T cells in acquired aplastic anemia. The use of genomic DNA as template underpinned the TCR beta VDJ and CDR3 profiling. TCRdb used MiXCR to reprocess the reads, holding one entry per CDR3 protein. The repertoire consists of fewer than 250,000 distinct CDR3 sequences, with roughly half occurring once and the leading ten covering about 8.3%. It was patients with CD8+CD57+ cell expansion by flow cytometry who were chosen for sequencing. The sequenced sample consisted of sorted CD4+, CD8+, or CD8+CD57+ T cells (not recorded which) from PBMCs. These TCRs come from a human donor with aplastic anemia.

This sequence joins TRBV5-1 and TRBJ2-7, with D maybe TRBD1 (5 bases). V lost 0 bases and J 4 bases, leaving 11 bases between the germline ends. The germline CDR1 and CDR2 sequences are SGHRS and YFSETQ. This CDR3 region has 14 residues. The CDR3 sequence: CASSLEDSTYEQYF. DNA for the CDR3: TGCGCCAGCAGCTTGGAAGACAGCACGTACGAGCAGTACTTC.

The chain has TRBV19 and TRBJ1-2, with D maybe TRBD1 (5 bases). In germline, CDR1 is LNHDA, CDR2 SQIVND (reference sequence). The CDR3 is 13 residues long. The V gene lost 5 bases and the J gene lost 4 bases, with 11 bases spanning the gap. The CDR3: CASSERQSYGYTF. The CDR3 DNA reads TGTGCCAGTAGTGAGAGACAGAGCTATGGCTACACCTTC.

The CDR3 DNA follows: TGTGCCAGTAGTATAGCGGGACAGGACACGATGTTTAACTATGGCTACACCTTC. Its translation: CASSIAGQDTMFNYGYTF. The chain combines TRBV19 with TRBJ1-2; 8 bases are shared with TRBD1. Looked up from germline, CDR1 is LNHDA and CDR2 is SQIVND (reference sequence). V lost 1 base to trimming and J lost 1 base; unmatched junction nucleotides: 11. The CDR3 has 18 amino acids.

The V and J genes are TRBV10-3 and TRBJ2-3; possible D gene TRBD1, 6 bases. Germline lookup yields CDR1 ENHRY and CDR2 SYGVKD. The V end was cut by 6 bases, the J end by 5 bases, with 15 bases between. The CDR3 loop spans 14 amino acids. This CDR3 is CAISRQVDEDTQYF. DNA for the CDR3: TGTGCCATCAGCCGACAGGTTGACGAAGATACGCAGTATTTT.

This clonotype was recorded a few times. The CDR3 DNA follows: TGTGCCAGCAGCCCGGGGCCAACCCCCTATAATTCACCCCTCCACTTT. This codes for CASSPGPTPYNSPLHF. J is TRBJ1-6 and V is TRBV5-8, with D possibly matching TRBD1 (5 bases). The CDR3 is 16 residues long. Trimming took 4 bases from V and 2 from J, leaving 13 bases between them. Germline assignment: CDR1 SGHTS and CDR2 YDEGEE. Using reference TRBV5-8 and TRBJ1-6 for the parts outside the CDR3, the full variable domain is EAGVTQSPTHLIKTRGQQATLRCSPISGHTSVYWYQQALGLGLQFLLWYDEGEERNRGNFPPRFSGRQFPNYSSELNVNALELEDSALYLCASSPGPTPYNSPLHFGNGTRLTVT.

The CDR3 sequence is CASSDPGGIYEQYF. In DNA form, the CDR3 reads TGTGCCAGCAGTGACCCAGGGGGCATTTACGAGCAGTACTTC. The chain couples TRBV25-1 to TRBJ2-7; TRBD1 agrees at 8 bases. Trimming cost V 3 bases and J 4 bases; bases outside gene matches: 5. The length of the CDR3 is 14 residues. Germline V gene data show CDR1 as MGHDK and CDR2 as SYGVNS.

The chain is built from TRBV6-1 and TRBJ1-4; 9 nucleotides align to TRBD1. The CDR3 is made up of 17 amino acids. Germline loops: CDR1 MNHNS, CDR2 SASEGT. The trim removed 7 bases at V and 0 bases at J, leaving 9 bases unmatched. The CDR3 DNA sequence: TGTGCCAGCAATTCTCTAAGACAGGGGGCAACTAATGAAAAACTGTTTTTT. Translation: CASNSLRQGATNEKLFF.

The genes are TRBV20-1 and TRBJ2-5, with D maybe TRBD2 (5 bases). Trimming took 0 bases from V and 1 from J, leaving 6 bases between them. The CDR3 has 13 residues. Germline V gene sequence: CDR1 DFQATT, CDR2 SNEGSKA (reference sequence). This CDR3 is CSARDGGQETQYF. CDR3 bases: TGCAGTGCTAGAGACGGAGGCCAAGAGACCCAGTACTTC.

The V and J genes are TRBV6-5 and TRBJ1-5; D perhaps matches TRBD1 (5 bases). Deletions cut 2 bases from V and 4 bases from J, with 9 bases between. The V gene's germline CDR1 is MNHEY and CDR2 SVGAGI. The CDR3 sequence is 14 residues long. The CDR3 coding sequence is TGTGCCAGCAGTTACGCGGACATTAATCAGCCCCAGCATTTT. This codes for CASSYADINQPQHF.

The gene calls are TRBV3-1 and TRBJ2-7, with D unclear. V was shortened by 1 base and J by 3 bases, with 13 bases between the two germline ends. CDR1 LGHDT and CDR2 YNNKEL come from the germline V gene (reference sequence). The CDR3 totals 15 residues. CDR3 in amino acids: CASSQGSGFRYEQYF. For the CDR3, the DNA is TGTGCCAGCAGCCAAGGGTCCGGGTTCCGCTACGAGCAGTACTTC.

Details on this clonotype: Given a much more abundant clone one base away, this may be a read error. This CDR3 fails to terminate in the conserved phenylalanine or tryptophan, so it likely reflects a read error. The chain links TRBV27 to TRBJ2-7; 7 nucleotides match TRBD1. Looked up from germline, CDR1 is MNHEY and CDR2 is SMNVEV (reference sequence). The CDR3 is 14 residues long. Trimming cost V 5 bases and J 3 bases; bases outside gene matches: 7. The CDR3 loop is CASSPLGQYYEQYL. The CDR3 DNA reads TGTGCCAGCAGTCCATTGGGACAGTACTACGAGCAGTACCTC.

This clonotype was seen at least ten times. The chain employs TRBV20-1 and TRBJ2-3; the D is unclear. This CDR3 spans 10 amino acids. CDR1 is DFQATT, CDR2 SNEGSKA, per germline (reference sequence). Trimming left V 3 bases short and J 4 bases short, with 2 bases between. The CDR3 is CSARADTQYF. The CDR3 DNA is TGCAGTGCTAGGGCAGATACGCAGTATTTT.

The chain couples TRBV7-9 to TRBJ2-3; weak D call: TRBD2 (5 bases). V was pared by 3 bases and J by 1 base, with 14 bases between. Germline-derived CDR1 and CDR2 are SEHNR and FQNEAQ (reference sequence). There are 16 residues in the CDR3. CDR3 amino acids: CASSFYRGRGTDTQYF. CDR3 DNA: TGTGCCAGCAGCTTTTACAGAGGGCGAGGCACAGATACGCAGTATTTT.

This clonotype was recorded a few times. The rearrangement links TRBV4-1 to TRBJ2-2, with 11 bases fitting TRBD2. Trimming removed 1 base from V and 7 bases from J; junction bases left unmatched: 11. Germline V gene lookup returns CDR1 MGHRA and CDR2 YSYEKL. CDR3 length equals 18 residues. The CDR3 nucleotides are TGCGCCAGCAGCCAAGTTCCGGGACTAGCGGTTCACCACGGGGAGCTGTTTTTT. Translated, it gives CASSQVPGLAVHHGELFF.